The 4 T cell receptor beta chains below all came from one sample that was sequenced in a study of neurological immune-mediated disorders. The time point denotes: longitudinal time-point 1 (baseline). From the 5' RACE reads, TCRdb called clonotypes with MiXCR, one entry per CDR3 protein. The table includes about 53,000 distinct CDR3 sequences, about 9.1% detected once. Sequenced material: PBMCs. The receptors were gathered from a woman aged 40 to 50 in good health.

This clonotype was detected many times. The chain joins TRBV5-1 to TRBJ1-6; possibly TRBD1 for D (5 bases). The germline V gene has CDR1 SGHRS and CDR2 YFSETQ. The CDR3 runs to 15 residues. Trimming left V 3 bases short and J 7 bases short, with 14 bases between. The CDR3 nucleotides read TGCGCCAGCAGCTCCGGTGGCGGGGGGAATTCACCCCTCCACTTT. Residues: CASSSGGGGNSPLHF.

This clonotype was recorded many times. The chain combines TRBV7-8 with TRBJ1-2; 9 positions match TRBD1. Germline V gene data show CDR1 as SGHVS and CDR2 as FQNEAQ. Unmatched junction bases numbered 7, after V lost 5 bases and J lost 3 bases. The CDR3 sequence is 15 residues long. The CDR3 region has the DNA TGTGCCAGCAGCGGGCCGGGACAGGGAGACTATGGCTACACCTTC. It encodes CASSGPGQGDYGYTF.

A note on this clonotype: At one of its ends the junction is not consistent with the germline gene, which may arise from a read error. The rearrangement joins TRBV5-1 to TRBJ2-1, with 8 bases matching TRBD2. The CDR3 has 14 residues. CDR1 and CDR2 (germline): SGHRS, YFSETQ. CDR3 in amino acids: CAGSPGGEYNEQFF. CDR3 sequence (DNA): TGCGCCGGCAGCCCCGGGGGGGAATACAATGAGCAGTTCTTC.

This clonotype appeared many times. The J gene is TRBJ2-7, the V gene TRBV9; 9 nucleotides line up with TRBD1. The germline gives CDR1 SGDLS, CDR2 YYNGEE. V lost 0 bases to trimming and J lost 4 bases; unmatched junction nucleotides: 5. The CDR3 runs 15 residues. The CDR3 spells CASSVDGQGMYEQYF. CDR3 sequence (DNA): TGTGCCAGCAGCGTAGACGGACAGGGGATGTACGAGCAGTACTTC.